This TCR beta chain was sequenced during a study of T cell repertoires in cytomegalovirus infection (dated by TCRdb to between 2018 and 2021). With regard to the full study: The peptide stimulations were aimed at well-studied HLA-B-restricted epitopes as well as recently identified HLA-C-restricted CMV epitopes, whose presentation resists viral immunomodulation. Because public TCR beta signatures pointed to carriage of CMV infection together with the matching HLA type, the HLA type of each donor mattered for the analysis. Results the study describes overall, beyond this receptor: In both this cohort and an independent cohort of several hundred donors, the cumulative frequency of public TCR beta family members distinguished carriers of CMV infection plus the relevant HLA type. The ex vivo response was dominated by HLA-C-restricted CMV-specific TCR beta clonotypes, which also provided the single most frequent clonotype in two of eight donors.

The sample's treatment or condition, from its label and the paper: in vitro stimulation with specific CMV peptide epitopes to enrich CMV-specific T cells. Notes on this clonotype: Its recognized antigen is unknown. Base quality data are lacking; no much larger clone is found one base away.

From its cysteine to its phenylalanine, the CDR3 spans 17 amino acids. Here the CDR3 DNA is all that survives: 51 bases in frame from base 1. CDR1 and CDR2 (DFQATT, SNEGSKA) derive from the germline V gene (reference sequence). V and J are truncated by 3 bases and 0 bases respectively, leaving an intervening sequence of 18 bases. The sample was run on an Illumina HiSeq 1500. The public reads were reanalyzed by TCRdb: fastp trimming at Q25, MiXCR alignment, in-frame beta chains only. Rows matching on CDR3 protein sequence are summarized as one entry with the most common DNA and genes. This sample comprises some 920,000 distinct CDR3 sequences, around 30% of them detected only once. More than 12% of the sample is in the top ten clones.

Material: cultured CD8+ T cells from PBMCs, obtained from culture after CMV antigen stimulation. The chain is assembled from TRBV20-1 and TRBJ1-5; TRBD1 is a possible D gene, resting on 5 matching bases. This receptor was taken from a human donor in good health (CMV status not recorded). Some clones in this sample may be carry-over from other donors' samples. The DNA sequence reads TGCAGTGCTAGGGAGGGGCACCAGGGCTTTAGCAATCAGCCCCAGCATTTT. Its amino acids are CSAREGHQGFSNQPQHF.